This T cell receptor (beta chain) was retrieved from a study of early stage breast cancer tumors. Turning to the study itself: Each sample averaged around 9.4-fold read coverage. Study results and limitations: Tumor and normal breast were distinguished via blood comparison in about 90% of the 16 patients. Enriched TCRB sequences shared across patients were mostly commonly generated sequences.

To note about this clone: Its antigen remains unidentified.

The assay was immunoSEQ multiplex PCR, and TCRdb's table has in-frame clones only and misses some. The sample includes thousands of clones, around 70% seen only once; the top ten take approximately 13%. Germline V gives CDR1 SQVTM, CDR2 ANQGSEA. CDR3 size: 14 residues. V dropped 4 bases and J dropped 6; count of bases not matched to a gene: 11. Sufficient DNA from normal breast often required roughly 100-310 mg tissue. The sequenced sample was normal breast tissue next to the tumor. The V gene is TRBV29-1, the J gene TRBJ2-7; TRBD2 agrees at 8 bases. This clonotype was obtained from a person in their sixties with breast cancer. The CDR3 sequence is CSVGLPAGVAEQYF. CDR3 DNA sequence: TGCAGCGTTGGTCTGCCAGCGGGAGTGGCCGAGCAGTACTTC.